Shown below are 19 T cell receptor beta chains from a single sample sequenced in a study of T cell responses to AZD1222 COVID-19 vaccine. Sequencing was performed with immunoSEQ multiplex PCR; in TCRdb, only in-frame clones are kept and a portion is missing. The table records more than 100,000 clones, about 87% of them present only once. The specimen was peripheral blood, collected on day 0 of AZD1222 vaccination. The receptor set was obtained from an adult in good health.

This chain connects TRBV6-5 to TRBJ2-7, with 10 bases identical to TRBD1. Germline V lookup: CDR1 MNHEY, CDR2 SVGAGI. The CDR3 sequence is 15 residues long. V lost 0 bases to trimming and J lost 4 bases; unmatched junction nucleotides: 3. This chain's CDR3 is CASSYSSGQGYEQYF. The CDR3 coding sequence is TGTGCCAGCAGTTACTCTTCGGGACAGGGGTACGAGCAGTACTTC.

The CDR3 is CASRVTGFYGYTF. In nucleotides, the CDR3 is TGTGCCAGCAGAGTGACAGGGTTCTATGGCTACACCTTC. The V gene is TRBV6-5, the J gene TRBJ1-2; 7 bases agree with TRBD1. Germline trimming cut 6 bases from V and 4 bases from J; bases unmatched to any gene: 5. The germline V gene has CDR1 MNHEY and CDR2 SVGAGI. CDR3 size: 13 residues.

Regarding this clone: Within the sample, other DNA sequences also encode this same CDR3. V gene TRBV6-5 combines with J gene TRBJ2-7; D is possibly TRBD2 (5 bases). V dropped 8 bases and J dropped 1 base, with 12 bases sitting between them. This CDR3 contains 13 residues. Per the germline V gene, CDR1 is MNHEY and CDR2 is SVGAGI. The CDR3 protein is CASRKTGSYEQYF. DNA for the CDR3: TGTGCCAGCCGCAAGACGGGATCCTACGAGCAGTACTTC.

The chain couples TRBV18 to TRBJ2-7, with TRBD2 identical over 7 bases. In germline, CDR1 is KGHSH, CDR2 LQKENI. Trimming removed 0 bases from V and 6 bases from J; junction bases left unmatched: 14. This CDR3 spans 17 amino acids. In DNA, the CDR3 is TGTGCCAGCTCACCACCGGTTACAGCGGGAATGAATAGCGAGCAGTACTTC. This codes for CASSPPVTAGMNSEQYF.

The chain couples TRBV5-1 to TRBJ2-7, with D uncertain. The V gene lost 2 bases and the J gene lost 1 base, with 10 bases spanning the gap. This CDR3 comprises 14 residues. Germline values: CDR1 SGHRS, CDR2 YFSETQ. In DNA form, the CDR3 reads TGCGCCAGCAGCTTACCGGACGGGTCCTACGAGCAGTACTTC. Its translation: CASSLPDGSYEQYF. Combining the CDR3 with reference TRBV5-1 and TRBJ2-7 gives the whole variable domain KAGVTQTPRYLIKTRGQQVTLSCSPISGHRSVSWYQQTPGQGLQFLFEYFSETQRNKGNFPGRFSGRQFSNSRSEMNVSTLELGDSALYLCASSLPDGSYEQYFGPGTRLTVT.

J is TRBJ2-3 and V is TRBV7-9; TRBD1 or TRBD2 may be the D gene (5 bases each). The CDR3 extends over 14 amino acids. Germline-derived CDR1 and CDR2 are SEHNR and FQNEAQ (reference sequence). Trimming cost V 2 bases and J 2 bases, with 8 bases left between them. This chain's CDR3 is CASSLLGTTDTQYF. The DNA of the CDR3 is TGTGCCAGCAGCTTACTCGGGACCACAGATACGCAGTATTTT. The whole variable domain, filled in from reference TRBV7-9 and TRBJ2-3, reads DTGVSQNPRHKITKRGQNVTFRCDPISEHNRLYWYRQTLGQGPEFLTYFQNEAQLEKSRLLSDRFSAERPKGSFSTLEIQRTEQGDSAMYLCASSLLGTTDTQYFGPGTRLTVL.

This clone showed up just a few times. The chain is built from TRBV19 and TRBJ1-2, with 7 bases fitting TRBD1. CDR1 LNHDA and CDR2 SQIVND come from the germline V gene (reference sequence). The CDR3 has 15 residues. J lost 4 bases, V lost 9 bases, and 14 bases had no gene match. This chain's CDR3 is CASKEYLGQVYGYTF. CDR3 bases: TGTGCCAGCAAAGAATACCTAGGACAGGTCTATGGCTACACCTTC.

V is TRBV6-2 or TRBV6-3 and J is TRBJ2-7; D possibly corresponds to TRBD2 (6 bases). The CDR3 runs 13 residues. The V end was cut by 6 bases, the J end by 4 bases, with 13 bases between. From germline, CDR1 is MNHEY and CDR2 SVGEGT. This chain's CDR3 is CASSRGGVYEQYF. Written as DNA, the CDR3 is TGTGCCAGCAGCCGAGGAGGGGTTTACGAGCAGTACTTC.

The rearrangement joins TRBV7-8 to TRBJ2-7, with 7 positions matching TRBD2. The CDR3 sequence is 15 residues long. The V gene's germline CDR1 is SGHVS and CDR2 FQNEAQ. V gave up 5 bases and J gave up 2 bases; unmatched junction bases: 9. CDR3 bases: TGTGCCAGCAGCCAATCCGGGACTAAAACCTACGAGCAGTACTTC. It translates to CASSQSGTKTYEQYF.

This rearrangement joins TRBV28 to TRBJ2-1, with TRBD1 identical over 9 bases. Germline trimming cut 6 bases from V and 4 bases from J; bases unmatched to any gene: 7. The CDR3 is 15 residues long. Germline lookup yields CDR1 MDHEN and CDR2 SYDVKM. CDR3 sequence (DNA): TGTGCCAGCAGCTCCTCCGGGACAGGGTACAATGAGCAGTTCTTC. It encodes CASSSSGTGYNEQFF.

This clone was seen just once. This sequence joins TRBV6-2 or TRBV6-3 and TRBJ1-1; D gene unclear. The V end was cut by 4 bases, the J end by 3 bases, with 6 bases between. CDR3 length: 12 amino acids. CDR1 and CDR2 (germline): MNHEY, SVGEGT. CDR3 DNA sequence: TGTGCCAGCAGTTTGAAGCACACTGAAGCTTTCTTT. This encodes CASSLKHTEAFF.

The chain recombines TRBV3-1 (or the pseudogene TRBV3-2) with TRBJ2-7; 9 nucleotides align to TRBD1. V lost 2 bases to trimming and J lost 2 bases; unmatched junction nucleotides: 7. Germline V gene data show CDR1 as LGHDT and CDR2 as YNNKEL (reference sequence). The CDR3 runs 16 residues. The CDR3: CASSQLDRGTTYEQYF. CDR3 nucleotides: TGTGCCAGCAGCCAACTGGACAGGGGAACAACCTACGAGCAGTACTTC.

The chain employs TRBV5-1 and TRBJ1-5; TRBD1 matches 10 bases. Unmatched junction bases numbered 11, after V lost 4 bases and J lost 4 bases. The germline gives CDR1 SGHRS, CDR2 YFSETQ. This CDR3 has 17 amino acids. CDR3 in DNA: TGCGCCAGCAGCCCCGGGGTTGGGACAGGGGTTAATCAGCCCCAGCATTTT. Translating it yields CASSPGVGTGVNQPQHF.

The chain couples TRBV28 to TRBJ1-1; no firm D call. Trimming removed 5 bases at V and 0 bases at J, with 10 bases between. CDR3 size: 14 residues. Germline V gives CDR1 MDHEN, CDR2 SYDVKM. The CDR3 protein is CASSPPHLNTEAFF. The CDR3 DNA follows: TGTGCCAGCAGTCCCCCCCACCTGAACACTGAAGCTTTCTTT. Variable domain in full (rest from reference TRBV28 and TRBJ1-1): DVKVTQSSRYLVKRTGEKVFLECVQDMDHENMFWYRQDPGLGLRLIYFSYDVKMKEKGDIPEGYSVSREKKERFSLILESASTNQTSMYLCASSPPHLNTEAFFGQGTRLTVV.

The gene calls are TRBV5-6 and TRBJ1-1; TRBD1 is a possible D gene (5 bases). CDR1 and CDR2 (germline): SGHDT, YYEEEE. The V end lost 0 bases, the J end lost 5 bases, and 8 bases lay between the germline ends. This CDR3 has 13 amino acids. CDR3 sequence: CASSLAGLTEAFF. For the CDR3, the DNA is TGTGCCAGCAGCTTGGCAGGGTTGACTGAAGCTTTCTTT.

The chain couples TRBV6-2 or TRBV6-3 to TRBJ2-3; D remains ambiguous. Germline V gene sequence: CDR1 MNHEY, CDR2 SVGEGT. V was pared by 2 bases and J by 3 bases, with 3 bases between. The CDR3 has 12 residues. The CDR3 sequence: CASSYGTDTQYF. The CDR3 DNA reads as TGTGCCAGCAGTTACGGGACAGATACGCAGTATTTT.

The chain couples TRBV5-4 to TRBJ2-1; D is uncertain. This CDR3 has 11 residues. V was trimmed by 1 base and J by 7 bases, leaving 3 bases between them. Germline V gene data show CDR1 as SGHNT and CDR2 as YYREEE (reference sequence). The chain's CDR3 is CASSLRNEQFF. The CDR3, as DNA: TGTGCCAGCAGCTTGAGAAATGAGCAGTTCTTC.

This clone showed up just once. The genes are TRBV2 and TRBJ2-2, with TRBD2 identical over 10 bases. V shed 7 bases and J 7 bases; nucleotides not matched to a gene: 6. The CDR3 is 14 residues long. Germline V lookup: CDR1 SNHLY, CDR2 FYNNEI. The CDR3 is CASTGTSEVGELFF. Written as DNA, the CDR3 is TGTGCCAGCACCGGGACTAGCGAGGTCGGGGAGCTGTTTTTT.

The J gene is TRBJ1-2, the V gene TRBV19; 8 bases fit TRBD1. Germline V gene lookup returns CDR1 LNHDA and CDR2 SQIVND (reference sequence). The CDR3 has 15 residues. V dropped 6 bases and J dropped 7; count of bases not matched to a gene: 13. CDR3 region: CASSPEWQGAIGYTF. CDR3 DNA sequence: TGTGCCAGTAGCCCAGAATGGCAGGGGGCTATTGGCTACACCTTC.